Below are 12 T cell receptor beta chains sequenced from a single sample in a study of response to subunit inactivated influenza vaccine. TCRdb independently ran MiXCR on the RT-PCR reads; one entry per CDR3 protein. The sample has about 480,000 distinct CDR3 sequences, 25% seen once. Sequenced material: CD4+ T cells sorted from PBMCs, taken 5 days after vaccination. All receptors come from a man aged 50 to 60 who received an inactivated influenza vaccine.

This clonotype was observed a handful of times. This rearrangement joins TRBV27 to TRBJ1-4; tentative D call: TRBD1 (5 bases). This CDR3 contains 15 residues. Trimming shortened V by 0 bases and J by 7 bases, and 12 bases separated the two germline ends. Germline V gene data show CDR1 as MNHEY and CDR2 as SMNVEV (reference sequence). CDR3 nucleotides: TGTGCCAGCAGTTTATCGCAGGGACTTGGTGAAAAACTGTTTTTT. Translating it yields CASSLSQGLGEKLFF.

Ten or more counts support this clonotype. The V call is TRBV20-1, the J call TRBJ2-1, with D perhaps assigned TRBD1 or TRBD2 (7 bases each). The V end was cut by 1 base, the J end by 15 bases, with 22 bases between. The V gene's germline CDR1 is DFQATT and CDR2 SNEGSKA (reference sequence). The CDR3 sequence is 14 residues long. As DNA, the CDR3 is TGCAGTGCTAGAGTCCGTCGAGACAGGGAGGGTACGTTCTTC. It encodes CSARVRRDREGTFF.

This clonotype was found once. The rearrangement uses TRBV11-2 and TRBJ1-5; no reliable D call. Looked up from germline, CDR1 is SGHAT and CDR2 is FQNNGV. Trimming left V 3 bases short and J 9 bases short, with 9 bases between. This CDR3 has 12 residues. CDR3 protein: CASSFGSGPQHF. CDR3 bases: TGTGCCAGCAGCTTCGGGTCGGGGCCCCAGCATTTT.

The DNA of the CDR3 is TGCAGCGTTGAAGAGAGGCTAGCGGGAGGAGGGGAGCAGTTCTTC. Residues: CSVEERLAGGGEQFF. The V call is TRBV29-1, the J call TRBJ2-1; 11 bases align to TRBD2. The V gene end was trimmed by 0 bases and the J gene end by 10 bases; junction bases not matched to a gene: 8. Per germline, CDR1 SQVTM and CDR2 ANQGSEA. The CDR3 has 15 amino acids.

A few counts support this clonotype. The chain employs TRBV4-2 and TRBJ2-3; no clear D gene. There are 12 residues in the CDR3. The germline CDR1 and CDR2 sequences are LGHNA and YNFKEQ. V was cut by 3 bases and J by 5 bases, with 6 bases left in between. Here the CDR3 reads CASSQDLDTQYF. DNA of the CDR3: TGTGCCAGCAGCCAGGACCTAGATACGCAGTATTTT.

The V and J genes are TRBV7-2 and TRBJ1-2; D unclear. The germline gives CDR1 SGHTA, CDR2 FQGNSA. The CDR3 covers 16 residues. The V end was cut by 4 bases, the J end by 4 bases, with 19 bases between. The CDR3 region is CASSSLSGNRLYGYTF. The DNA for the CDR3 is TGTGCCAGCAGCTCGCTTTCTGGCAATAGACTCTATGGCTACACCTTC. Combining the CDR3 with reference TRBV7-2 and TRBJ1-2 gives the whole variable domain GAGVSQSPSNKVTEKGKDVELRCDPISGHTALYWYRQSLGQGLEFLIYFQGNSAPDKSGLPSDRFSAERTGGSVSTLTIQRTQQEDSAVYLCASSSLSGNRLYGYTFGSGTRLTVV.

The J gene is TRBJ1-6, the V gene TRBV13; 8 bases agree with TRBD1. The CDR3 sequence is 14 residues long. The V gene's germline CDR1 is PRHDT and CDR2 FYEKMQ (reference sequence). V lost 3 bases to trimming and J lost 10 bases; unmatched junction nucleotides: 5. CDR3 sequence reads: CASSFDRGPSPLHF. For the CDR3, the DNA is TGTGCCAGCAGCTTCGACAGGGGTCCCTCACCCCTCCACTTT.

This clonotype turned up a few times. CDR3 bases: TGTGCCACCAGCAAGACAGGGGGGTCCTACGAGCAGTACTTC. Residues: CATSKTGGSYEQYF. The V call is TRBV15, the J call TRBJ2-7; 9 bases agree with TRBD1. Germline CDR1 and CDR2: LNHNV and YYDKDF (reference sequence). V gave up 4 bases and J gave up 1 base; unmatched junction bases: 2. CDR3 size: 14 residues.

The sample holds a few counts of this clonotype. V and J are TRBV20-1 and TRBJ1-4, with D unclear. The CDR3 covers 12 residues. Deletions cut 2 bases from V and 8 bases from J, with 9 bases between. The V gene's germline CDR1 is DFQATT and CDR2 SNEGSKA (reference sequence). The CDR3 DNA sequence: TGCAGTGCTAGACTACGGAGGGAAAAACTGTTTTTT. This sequence encodes CSARLRREKLFF.

The genes are TRBV10-3 and TRBJ2-7, with TRBD1 matching over 8 bases. J was trimmed by 3 bases and V by 10 bases; bases with no gene match: 5. This CDR3 contains 12 residues. Per the germline V gene, CDR1 is ENHRY and CDR2 is SYGVKD. The CDR3 nucleotides are TGTGCCACCGGACAGGGCCACTACGAGCAGTACTTC. Amino acids: CATGQGHYEQYF.

The table lists this clonotype with a few counts. V usage is TRBV7-6 and J usage is TRBJ2-2; D is uncertain. Germline values: CDR1 SGHVS, CDR2 FNYEAQ. Trimming took 1 base from V and 0 from J, leaving 6 bases between them. The CDR3 sequence is 15 residues long. The CDR3 DNA reads TGTGCCAGCAGCTTAGTGGCAGCGAACACCGGGGAGCTGTTTTTT. It is translated as CASSLVAANTGELFF.

V usage is TRBV20-1 and J usage is TRBJ1-1; 7 nucleotides agree with TRBD1. The length of the CDR3 is 14 residues. V dropped 5 bases and J dropped 0; count of bases not matched to a gene: 6. Per the germline V gene, CDR1 is DFQATT and CDR2 is SNEGSKA (reference sequence). The CDR3 DNA reads as TGCAGTGCTTTAGGCGGGACAGTGAACACTGAAGCTTTCTTT. As protein: CSALGGTVNTEAFF.